The 27 T cell receptor beta chains presented below share a single source sample, sequenced in a study of T cell changes during pregnancy in multiple sclerosis. TCRdb keeps only in-frame clones here, not all; method: immunoSEQ multiplex PCR. The sample has approximately 98,000 clones, just over 90% seen once. Here the sequenced sample was peripheral blood, taken after pregnancy. Source of these receptors: a female donor in good health, enrolled as a control in a pregnancy study.

This sequence joins TRBV19 and TRBJ2-7, with 13 bases matching TRBD2. Germline V gene lookup returns CDR1 LNHDA and CDR2 SQIVND (reference sequence). This CDR3 has 16 amino acids. V was clipped by 4 bases and J by 3 bases; unmatched bases: 6. CDR3 nucleotide sequence: TGTGCCAGTAGTAGACTAGCGGGGGGAAGTCTCTACGAGCAGTACTTC. It is translated as CASSRLAGGSLYEQYF.

About this clone itself: One end of the junction fails to match germline, which may point to a read error. Written as DNA, the CDR3 is TGTGCCAGCAGACAAGGGAGCGGATGGGCCCTGGACGAGCAGTACTTC. Its translation is CASRQGSGWALDEQYF. V is TRBV14 and J is TRBJ2-7, with a weak D call TRBD2 (5 bases). The CDR3 is 16 residues long. Germline CDR1 and CDR2: SGHDN and FVKESK.

This clone occurred once. J is TRBJ2-7 and V is TRBV5-4; 11 bases align to TRBD1. From germline, CDR1 is SGHNT and CDR2 YYREEE (reference sequence). The CDR3 totals 15 residues. The V gene end was trimmed by 0 bases and the J gene end by 7 bases; junction bases not matched to a gene: 6. CDR3 sequence reads: CASSLGVDRGLEQYF. CDR3 nucleotides: TGTGCCAGCAGCTTGGGGGTGGACAGGGGGCTTGAGCAGTACTTC. Based on the CDR3 plus reference TRBV5-4 and TRBJ2-7, the full variable domain is ETGVTQSPTHLIKTRGQQVTLRCSSQSGHNTVSWYQQALGQGPQFIFQYYREEENGRGNFPPRFSGLQFPNYSSELNVNALELDDSALYLCASSLGVDRGLEQYFGPGTRLTVT.

V usage is TRBV19 and J usage is TRBJ1-2, with 12 positions matching TRBD1. J lost 4 bases, V lost 6 bases, and 3 bases had no gene match. The CDR3 extends over 14 amino acids. CDR1 LNHDA and CDR2 SQIVND come from the germline V gene (reference sequence). DNA for the CDR3: TGTGCCAGTAGGGGACAGGGGGCGGGCTATGGCTACACCTTC. The encoded protein is CASRGQGAGYGYTF.

The CDR3 DNA sequence: TGTGCCAGCAGCTTAGGGGGGGGTAGCAATCAGCCCCAGCATTTT. It is translated as CASSLGGGSNQPQHF. The V call is TRBV7-2, the J call TRBJ1-5; tentative D call: TRBD1 (5 bases). Trimming removed 1 base at V and 0 bases at J, with 7 bases between. Looked up from germline, CDR1 is SGHTA and CDR2 is FQGNSA. CDR3 size: 15 residues. Variable domain in full (rest from reference TRBV7-2 and TRBJ1-5): GAGVSQSPSNKVTEKGKDVELRCDPISGHTALYWYRQSLGQGLEFLIYFQGNSAPDKSGLPSDRFSAERTGGSVSTLTIQRTQQEDSAVYLCASSLGGGSNQPQHFGDGTRLSIL.

This chain links TRBV5-5 with TRBJ2-7, with 8 bases matching TRBD2. This CDR3 comprises 18 residues. Germline lookup yields CDR1 SGHKS and CDR2 YYEKEE (reference sequence). The trim removed 5 bases at V and 4 bases at J, leaving 20 bases unmatched. In DNA, the CDR3 is TGTGCCAGCAGTTCCCGGTCATTGGGGGCTAGCGGGCTGTACGAGCAGTACTTC. This sequence encodes CASSSRSLGASGLYEQYF.

The chain employs TRBV5-1 and TRBJ2-1; 7 bases map to TRBD1. Unmatched junction bases numbered 3, after V lost 0 bases and J lost 0 bases. The CDR3 has 16 residues. CDR1 is SGHRS and CDR2 is YFSETQ in the germline V gene. The chain's CDR3 is CASSLGGTASYNEQFF. DNA for the CDR3: TGCGCCAGCAGCTTGGGGGGGACAGCCTCCTACAATGAGCAGTTCTTC.

V and J are TRBV6-5 and TRBJ1-1, with D perhaps matching TRBD1 (6 bases). The CDR3 extends over 13 amino acids. Germline-derived CDR1 and CDR2 are MNHEY and SVGAGI. The germline V and J ends were trimmed by 5 bases and 3 bases, with 10 bases remaining between them. DNA of the CDR3: TGTGCCAGCAGTCACCACAGGGACACTGAAGCTTTCTTT. Translating gives CASSHHRDTEAFF.

This chain connects TRBV15 to TRBJ2-3, with 9 bases lining up with TRBD1. Germline trimming cut 3 bases from V and 5 bases from J; bases unmatched to any gene: 3. From germline, CDR1 is LNHNV and CDR2 YYDKDF (reference sequence). This CDR3 has 14 amino acids. The CDR3 region is CATSRGQGRDTQYF. The CDR3 DNA follows: TGTGCCACCAGCAGGGGACAGGGTAGAGATACGCAGTATTTT.

The chain employs TRBV2 and TRBJ2-7; D is perhaps TRBD1 (5 bases). Trimming pared 2 bases from V and 1 base from J, leaving 15 bases between. Germline-derived CDR1 and CDR2 are SNHLY and FYNNEI. The CDR3 totals 16 residues. CDR3 sequence reads: CASSERQGVFSYEQYF. In DNA, the CDR3 is TGTGCCAGCAGTGAACGCCAGGGTGTCTTTTCCTACGAGCAGTACTTC.

For this clone: Germline is not matched at one junction end, which may reflect a read error. The V and J genes are TRBV7-7 and TRBJ2-7, with D perhaps TRBD2 (5 bases). CDR3 length equals 14 residues. CDR1 is SSHAT and CDR2 is FNYEAQ in the germline V gene (reference sequence). The CDR3 nucleotides are TGTGCTAGCAGTCTAGGCCGCGGGTCCTACGAGCAGTACTTC. Its translation is CASSLGRGSYEQYF.

CDR3: CASSETQGLYGYTF. The CDR3 DNA is TGTGCCAGCAGTGAAACCCAGGGGCTTTACGGCTACACCTTC. The rearrangement links TRBV6-1 to TRBJ1-2, with D perhaps TRBD1 (6 bases). Looked up from germline, CDR1 is MNHNS and CDR2 is SASEGT. Trimming took 2 bases from V and 8 from J, leaving 15 bases between them. This CDR3 region has 14 residues.

The V and J genes are TRBV14 and TRBJ2-3; 7 bases match TRBD2. Per the germline V gene, CDR1 is SGHDN and CDR2 is FVKESK. The CDR3 consists of 14 residues. With 4 bases clipped from V and 3 bases from J, the junction kept 4 bases outside the gene matches. DNA of the CDR3: TGTGCCAGCAGCCCCCACGGGGGGACAGATACGCAGTATTTT. Its translation: CASSPHGGTDTQYF.

This clone was detected a few times. The rearrangement links TRBV19 to TRBJ1-1; TRBD1 agrees at 7 bases. Germline V gene sequence: CDR1 LNHDA, CDR2 SQIVND (reference sequence). Unmatched junction bases numbered 6, after V lost 6 bases and J lost 2 bases. The CDR3 contains 14 residues. CDR3 amino acids: CASRGDRANTEAFF. The CDR3 DNA sequence: TGTGCCAGTAGGGGAGACAGGGCTAACACTGAAGCTTTCTTT. The variable domain in full, with the rest retrieved from reference TRBV19 and TRBJ1-1, is DGGITQSPKYLFRKEGQNVTLSCEQNLNHDAMYWYRQDPGQGLRLIYYSQIVNDFQKGDIAEGYSVSREKKESFPLTVTSAQKNPTAFYLCASRGDRANTEAFFGQGTRLTVV.

This clone was seen once. This sequence joins TRBV27 and TRBJ2-3; possible D gene TRBD2, 6 bases. CDR3 size: 15 residues. Trimming cost V 0 bases and J 11 bases, with 18 bases left between them. From germline, CDR1 is MNHEY and CDR2 SMNVEV (reference sequence). In DNA, the CDR3 is TGTGCCAGCAGTTTATCGGCTGGCGGGGTATTTATGCAGTATTTT. Its protein product is CASSLSAGGVFMQYF.

CDR3 DNA sequence: TGTGCCAGCAGCCACAGGGGGTGGGGCCCCGATTGGCAGTACTTC. This sequence encodes CASSHRGWGPDWQYF. This chain links TRBV28 with TRBJ2-7; 8 bases match TRBD1. Germline V gives CDR1 MDHEN, CDR2 SYDVKM. The V segment lost 6 bases and the J segment 9 bases; nucleotides outside the gene matches: 16. The CDR3 consists of 15 residues.

The chain joins TRBV2 to TRBJ1-5, with D tentatively TRBD1 (6 bases). This CDR3 is 14 amino acids long. Germline CDR1 SNHLY, CDR2 FYNNEI. V lost 4 bases and J lost 5, with 12 bases in between. The CDR3 DNA follows: TGTGCCAGCAGTGCGTGGGGGCGGGATCAGCCCCAGCATTTT. It is translated as CASSAWGRDQPQHF. The full variable domain, in which reference TRBV2 and TRBJ1-5 provide the parts outside the CDR3, is EPEVTQTPSHQVTQMGQEVILRCVPISNHLYFYWYRQILGQKVEFLVSFYNNEISEKSEIFDDQFSVERPDGSNFTLKIRSTKLEDSAMYFCASSAWGRDQPQHFGDGTRLSIL.

The rearrangement links TRBV19 to TRBJ1-6; possibly TRBD1 for D (5 bases). Trimming took off 1 base at V and 7 bases at J, with 20 bases between the two ends. Germline CDR1 and CDR2: LNHDA and SQIVND (reference sequence). The CDR3 totals 18 residues. The CDR3 region has the DNA TGTGCCAGTAGTATAGGATCGCGGGTACGGGGGAACAATTCACCCCTCCACTTT. Translating it yields CASSIGSRVRGNNSPLHF.

Comment on this clone: At one end the junction does not follow the germline gene, possibly because of a read error. V usage is TRBV7-8 and J usage is TRBJ1-1; 7 bases agree with TRBD1. This CDR3 has 12 residues. Germline CDR1 reads SGHVS; CDR2 reads FQNEAQ. For the CDR3, the DNA is TGTGCCAGCAGCTTAGCCCAAACAGGGGCGGAATTT. Translated, it gives CASSLAQTGAEF.

The rearrangement uses TRBV6-1 and TRBJ2-7; D is uncertain. V gave up 4 bases and J gave up 3 bases, with 10 bases separating them. Germline V gene sequence: CDR1 MNHNS, CDR2 SASEGT. The CDR3 contains 13 residues. The CDR3 DNA reads TGTGCCAGCAGTGTTGAAGCCGACTACGAGCAGTACTTC. Protein product: CASSVEADYEQYF.

The chain links TRBV28 to TRBJ1-4; D is ambiguous. Trimming shortened V by 7 bases and J by 3 bases, and 12 bases separated the two germline ends. The CDR3 sequence is 14 residues long. Germline V gene sequence: CDR1 MDHEN, CDR2 SYDVKM. The CDR3 here is CASNPQSSNEKLFF. CDR3 nucleotides: TGTGCCAGCAACCCACAGAGTTCTAATGAAAAACTGTTTTTT. Full variable domain (rest looked up from reference TRBV28 and TRBJ1-4): DVKVTQSSRYLVKRTGEKVFLECVQDMDHENMFWYRQDPGLGLRLIYFSYDVKMKEKGDIPEGYSVSREKKERFSLILESASTNQTSMYLCASNPQSSNEKLFFGSGTQLSVL.

The rearrangement joins TRBV7-2 to TRBJ2-3; 7 bases map to TRBD2. The CDR3 spans 13 residues. Germline V lookup: CDR1 SGHTA, CDR2 FQGNSA. The V gene end was trimmed by 5 bases and the J gene end by 6 bases; junction bases not matched to a gene: 5. CDR3 coding DNA: TGTGCCAGCAGCACGATTAGCGGGGATACGCAGTATTTT. Its translation is CASSTISGDTQYF.

The V gene is TRBV4-2, the J gene TRBJ1-1; no definite D call. Per germline, CDR1 LGHNA and CDR2 YNFKEQ. CDR3 size: 11 residues. V gave up 1 base and J gave up 11 bases, with 8 bases separating them. The CDR3 here is CASSQGGEAFF. CDR3 nucleotides: TGTGCCAGCAGCCAAGGCGGGGAGGCTTTCTTT.

This chain joins TRBV9 and TRBJ2-2; D is possibly TRBD2 (7 bases). The V end was cut by 0 bases, the J end by 6 bases, with 9 bases between. CDR3 length equals 14 residues. The germline V gene encodes CDR1 SGDLS and CDR2 YYNGEE. The CDR3 spells CASSVEGGAGELFF. CDR3 in DNA: TGTGCCAGCAGCGTAGAGGGGGGGGCCGGGGAGCTGTTTTTT.

The chain has TRBV2 and TRBJ1-5; perhaps TRBD1 as D (5 bases). The germline V and J ends were trimmed by 6 bases and 3 bases, with 12 bases remaining between them. The CDR3 runs 14 residues. Looked up from germline, CDR1 is SNHLY and CDR2 is FYNNEI. CDR3 amino acids: CASRIDRNNQPQHF. Written as DNA, the CDR3 is TGTGCCAGCAGGATTGACAGAAACAATCAGCCCCAGCATTTT. The variable domain in full, completed from reference TRBV2 and TRBJ1-5, reads EPEVTQTPSHQVTQMGQEVILRCVPISNHLYFYWYRQILGQKVEFLVSFYNNEISEKSEIFDDQFSVERPDGSNFTLKIRSTKLEDSAMYFCASRIDRNNQPQHFGDGTRLSIL.

This clone has only one observation. This chain links TRBV10-3 with TRBJ2-5, with 7 bases lining up with TRBD2. There are 12 residues in the CDR3. The trim removed 6 bases at V and 5 bases at J, leaving 3 bases unmatched. CDR1 ENHRY and CDR2 SYGVKD come from the germline V gene. CDR3 protein: CAISPGGETQYF. DNA of the CDR3: TGTGCCATCAGCCCCGGGGGGGAGACCCAGTACTTC.

The chain combines TRBV6-5 with TRBJ2-3, with 12 bases matching TRBD2. This CDR3 is 16 amino acids long. Germline V gene lookup returns CDR1 MNHEY and CDR2 SVGAGI. The J segment lost 7 bases and the V segment lost 2 bases, leaving 7 bases of the junction unmatched. The CDR3 is CASSYGPSGGAYTQYF. CDR3 in DNA: TGTGCCAGCAGTTACGGCCCTAGCGGGGGGGCTTATACGCAGTATTTT.